Following are 29 T cell receptor beta chains from one sample sequenced in a study of T cell responses to AZD1222 COVID-19 vaccine. Libraries were prepared by immunoSEQ multiplex PCR; TCRdb keeps only in-frame clonotypes and omits some of them. The sample records some 130,000 clones, approximately 90% being singletons. Sequences were derived from peripheral blood, sampled on day 0 of AZD1222 vaccination. The receptor set was obtained from an adult in good health.

CDR3 amino acids: CASSLSLRDYEQYF. In DNA form, the CDR3 reads TGTGCCAGCAGCCTATCCCTCAGAGACTACGAGCAGTACTTC. The genes are TRBV7-2 and TRBJ2-7; D unresolved. Germline V gene lookup returns CDR1 SGHTA and CDR2 FQGNSA. Trimming removed 5 bases at V and 3 bases at J, with 14 bases between. The CDR3 is 14 amino acids.

The chain combines TRBV7-3 with TRBJ1-1; D might be TRBD1 (5 bases). Germline lookup yields CDR1 SGHTA and CDR2 FQGTGA. The CDR3 length is 14 residues. Deletions cut 3 bases from V and 1 base from J, with 9 bases between. As DNA, the CDR3 is TGTGCCAGCAGCTTGGGGGGGAAGAACACTGAAGCTTTCTTT. As protein: CASSLGGKNTEAFF.

The V call is TRBV29-1, the J call TRBJ1-5; 7 bases agree with TRBD1. Germline CDR1 SQVTM, CDR2 ANQGSEA. Unmatched junction bases numbered 9, after V lost 7 bases and J lost 6 bases. The CDR3 loop spans 13 amino acids. DNA of the CDR3: TGCAGCGCCTTAGACAGGGCGGGTCAGCCCCAGCATTTT. Residues: CSALDRAGQPQHF.

In its sample, this clone was seen once. The V and J genes are TRBV10-3 and TRBJ1-2; 7 bases line up with TRBD1. The V gene's germline CDR1 is ENHRY and CDR2 SYGVKD. With 6 bases clipped from V and 2 bases from J, the junction kept 12 bases outside the gene matches. There are 16 residues in the CDR3. The CDR3 spells CAIRTTGKDPNYGYTF. In DNA form, the CDR3 reads TGTGCCATCAGAACGACAGGGAAGGACCCCAACTATGGCTACACCTTC.

The rearrangement uses TRBV19 and TRBJ2-7, with D perhaps matching TRBD1 (6 bases). This CDR3 has 14 amino acids. V lost 3 bases to trimming and J lost 2 bases, with 11 bases between them. Germline loops: CDR1 LNHDA, CDR2 SQIVND (reference sequence). CDR3 loop: CASSIQRGTYEQYF. DNA of the CDR3: TGTGCCAGTAGTATCCAGAGGGGGACCTACGAGCAGTACTTC.

This chain joins TRBV7-9 and TRBJ2-7, with D hard to call. Germline CDR1 and CDR2: SEHNR and FQNEAQ (reference sequence). V lost 2 bases to trimming and J lost 3 bases, with 11 bases between them. The CDR3 sequence is 14 residues long. CDR3 coding DNA: TGTGCCAGCAGCTTAACGGCAGGTCGCTACGAGCAGTACTTC. Residues: CASSLTAGRYEQYF.

This clone was detected a few times. This sequence joins TRBV6-6 and TRBJ2-7; the D gene is possibly TRBD2 (6 bases). Looked up from germline, CDR1 is MNHNY and CDR2 is SVGAGI (reference sequence). V dropped 5 bases and J dropped 3 bases, with 8 bases sitting between them. The CDR3 runs to 12 residues. The CDR3 here is CASSLTSYEQYF. As DNA, the CDR3 is TGTGCCAGCAGTCTGACTAGCTACGAGCAGTACTTC.

The chain has TRBV6-4 and TRBJ2-2; possibly TRBD1 for D (6 bases). The V gene's germline CDR1 is MRHNA and CDR2 SNTAGT. The CDR3 consists of 15 residues. Trimming left V 4 bases short and J 10 bases short, with 19 bases between. The CDR3 bases are TGTGCCAGCAGTGCCGCACAATGGACAGCCGAGGAGCTGTTTTTT. It translates to CASSAAQWTAEELFF.

The CDR3 nucleotides read TGTGCCAGCAGCTCGATCAAGGATACGCAGTATTTT. It specifies CASSSIKDTQYF. J is TRBJ2-3 and V is TRBV9; no reliable D call. The germline gives CDR1 SGDLS, CDR2 YYNGEE. V lost 4 bases and J lost 6, with 9 bases in between. There are 12 residues in the CDR3.

This clone is medium-sized within its sample. J is TRBJ1-2 and V is TRBV28; TRBD1 is a possible D gene (6 bases). This CDR3 has 23 amino acids. The germline V gene encodes CDR1 MDHEN and CDR2 SYDVKM. V lost 3 bases and J 0 bases, leaving 35 bases between the germline ends. CDR3 in amino acids: CASSFLLVRVGGGAVRANYGYTF. CDR3 bases: TGTGCCAGCAGTTTCCTCTTGGTTCGTGTAGGGGGGGGAGCTGTAAGAGCTAACTATGGCTACACCTTC.

The chain employs TRBV2 and TRBJ2-7; 7 nucleotides align to TRBD1. After removal of 3 bases from V and 3 bases from J, the junction contained 5 bases not matched to a gene. The length of the CDR3 is 14 residues. CDR1 SNHLY and CDR2 FYNNEI come from the germline V gene. CDR3 sequence (DNA): TGTGCCAGCAGTGACCAGGGGGATTTCTACGAGCAGTACTTC. Translated: CASSDQGDFYEQYF.

The rearrangement joins TRBV4-1 to TRBJ1-1; D call uncertain. The CDR3 spans 13 residues. Germline values: CDR1 MGHRA, CDR2 YSYEKL. The V end lost 4 bases, the J end lost 7 bases, and 13 bases lay between the germline ends. The CDR3 sequence: CASSRNPTFEAFF. DNA of the CDR3: TGCGCCAGCAGCCGAAATCCCACCTTTGAAGCTTTCTTT.

The rearrangement uses TRBV9 and TRBJ2-3; D is uncertain. This CDR3 has 15 residues. V shed 3 bases and J shed 1 base, with 12 bases lying between them. Germline V gene data show CDR1 as SGDLS and CDR2 as YYNGEE. CDR3 DNA sequence: TGTGCCAGCAGCGGTTGGCAGTTAGGCACAGATACGCAGTATTTT. This codes for CASSGWQLGTDTQYF.

V and J are TRBV21-1 and TRBJ1-3. TRBV21-1 represents a pseudogene. The CDR3 length is 15 residues. The CDR3 loop is CASSKVRRSGNTIYF. DNA for the CDR3: TGTGCCAGCAGCAAAGTCCGGCGCTCTGGAAACACCATATATTTT.

The CDR3 here is CASSPETGAGNQPQHF. In DNA, the CDR3 is TGTGCCAGCTCACCAGAGACAGGGGCCGGCAATCAGCCCCAGCATTTT. V gene TRBV18 combines with J gene TRBJ1-5; TRBD1 matches 8 bases. The CDR3 length is 16 residues. The germline gives CDR1 KGHSH, CDR2 LQKENI. The ends lost 2 bases at V and 2 bases at J; junction bases unmatched: 5. Complete variable domain (other parts from reference TRBV18 and TRBJ1-5): NAGVMQNPRHLVRRRGQEARLRCSPMKGHSHVYWYRQLPEEGLKFMVYLQKENIIDESGMPKERFSAEFPKEGPSILRIQQVVRGDSAAYFCASSPETGAGNQPQHFGDGTRLSIL.

This chain connects TRBV19 to TRBJ1-2; tentative D call: TRBD1 (5 bases). The CDR3 has 15 amino acids. In germline, CDR1 is LNHDA, CDR2 SQIVND (reference sequence). V lost 3 bases to trimming and J lost 4 bases, with 15 bases between them. The CDR3 sequence: CASSIPGTDVYGYTF. In nucleotides, the CDR3 is TGTGCCAGTAGTATCCCGGGGACGGACGTCTATGGCTACACCTTC.

The rearrangement uses TRBV29-1 and TRBJ2-1, with D possibly matching TRBD1 (6 bases). The CDR3 length is 12 residues. The germline gives CDR1 SQVTM, CDR2 ANQGSEA. Between the trimmed V and J ends, which lost 8 bases and 3 bases, there was a span of 11 bases. Here the CDR3 reads CSLTDSYNEQFF. The CDR3, as DNA: TGCAGCCTTACGGACAGCTACAATGAGCAGTTCTTC.

The chain is built from TRBV6-5 and TRBJ2-1, with D perhaps being TRBD1 or TRBD2 (5 bases each). V gave up 2 bases and J gave up 7 bases, with 15 bases separating them. Germline CDR1 is MNHEY and CDR2 is SVGAGI. The CDR3 runs 15 residues. In DNA, the CDR3 is TGTGCCAGCAGTTACGAGGGGAGACGGGTGAATGAGCAGTTCTTC. As protein: CASSYEGRRVNEQFF.

The rearrangement joins TRBV11-2 to TRBJ2-5, with 8 nucleotides matching TRBD2. This CDR3 contains 14 residues. Per germline, CDR1 SGHAT and CDR2 FQNNGV. V lost 1 base to trimming and J lost 7 bases; unmatched junction nucleotides: 5. As DNA, the CDR3 is TGTGCCAGCAGCTTAGTGGGGACTAGTGGGACCCAGTACTTC. Encoded protein: CASSLVGTSGTQYF.

The V and J genes are TRBV5-6 and TRBJ2-1; unclear D gene. Germline CDR1 reads SGHDT; CDR2 reads YYEEEE. Trimming cost V 3 bases and J 9 bases, with 10 bases left between them. The CDR3 length is 12 residues. In nucleotides, the CDR3 is TGTGCCAGCAGCTCCCGGAATGCTGAGCAGTTCTTC. Its translation is CASSSRNAEQFF.

This sequence joins TRBV7-6 and TRBJ2-3; D possibly corresponds to TRBD2 (7 bases). The length of the CDR3 is 15 residues. Germline CDR1 and CDR2: SGHVS and FNYEAQ. Between the trimmed V and J ends, which lost 5 bases and 2 bases, there was a span of 14 bases. Here the CDR3 reads CASSPLGGPTDTQYF. The CDR3 DNA follows: TGTGCCAGCAGCCCCCTCGGGGGGCCCACAGATACGCAGTATTTT.

The gene calls are TRBV9 and TRBJ2-1; D remains unclear. Germline V gene data show CDR1 as SGDLS and CDR2 as YYNGEE. Trimming removed 0 bases at V and 6 bases at J, with 7 bases between. CDR3 length: 13 amino acids. CDR3 protein: CASSVEPRNEQFF. Here the CDR3 DNA reads TGTGCCAGCAGCGTAGAGCCCCGCAATGAGCAGTTCTTC.

This CDR3 is CASSFRWEGVSSGNTIYF. CDR3 sequence (DNA): TGCGCCAGCAGCTTTCGGTGGGAGGGGGTGAGCTCTGGAAACACCATATATTTT. This chain connects TRBV5-1 to TRBJ1-3, with a possible D match to TRBD1 (6 bases). This CDR3 is built from 18 residues. The germline CDR1 and CDR2 sequences are SGHRS and YFSETQ. V gave up 2 bases and J gave up 0 bases, with 18 bases separating them.

The V and J genes are TRBV28 and TRBJ2-2; D unclear. This CDR3 comprises 13 residues. V lost 1 base and J 5 bases, leaving 5 bases between the germline ends. Germline V lookup: CDR1 MDHEN, CDR2 SYDVKM. The CDR3 region has the DNA TGTGCCAGCAGTTTATCCCAGACCGGGGAGCTGTTTTTT. Its protein is CASSLSQTGELFF.

The chain couples TRBV28 to TRBJ1-5; D not certain. Germline V CDR1 and CDR2: MDHEN, SYDVKM. V dropped 5 bases and J dropped 4 bases, with 6 bases sitting between them. This CDR3 has 12 residues. The CDR3 is CASSGRNQPQHF. CDR3 in DNA: TGTGCCAGCAGTGGTAGGAATCAGCCCCAGCATTTT.

The CDR3, as DNA: TGTGCCAGCAGCAAAAAAGGGCCTCGAGGATGGCTATTATACGAGCAGTACTTC. Residues: CASSKKGPRGWLLYEQYF. The rearrangement joins TRBV21-1 to TRBJ2-7. TRBV21-1 is reported as a pseudogene. The CDR3 covers 18 residues.

This chain uses TRBV5-6 with TRBJ1-1; no clear D gene. V was clipped by 2 bases and J by 3 bases, with 5 bases between them. The CDR3 has 12 amino acids. The V gene's germline CDR1 is SGHDT and CDR2 YYEEEE. The CDR3 region is CASSFGDTEAFF. In nucleotides, the CDR3 is TGTGCCAGCAGCTTTGGGGACACTGAAGCTTTCTTT.

V is TRBV7-2 and J is TRBJ1-3; D is uncertain. V shed 4 bases and J shed 1 base, with 8 bases lying between them. Germline V gene data show CDR1 as SGHTA and CDR2 as FQGNSA. The CDR3 covers 14 residues. Written as DNA, the CDR3 is TGTGCCAGCAGCTGGCGGGGATCTGGAAACACCATATATTTT. This codes for CASSWRGSGNTIYF.

This clone was picked up a small number of times. The chain couples TRBV24-1 to TRBJ1-5, with D hard to call. The CDR3 has 15 residues. Germline values: CDR1 KGHDR, CDR2 SFDVKD. V shed 3 bases and J shed 4 bases, with 12 bases lying between them. The CDR3 loop is CATSDQSSLNQPQHF. As DNA, the CDR3 is TGTGCCACCAGTGATCAGAGTTCCTTAAATCAGCCCCAGCATTTT.